Following are 19 T cell receptor beta chains from one sample sequenced in a study of PD-L1 blockade in urothelial cancer. Repertoires were generated with immunoSEQ multiplex PCR, while TCRdb's copy carries only in-frame clones and drops some. The sample has 65,000 to 80,000 clones; roughly 80% are singletons. This specimen consisted of PBMCs, obtained around atezolizumab (anti-PD-L1) treatment. These receptor sequences come from a man between 70 and 80 years old with urothelial cancer.

This clone was recorded once. V gene TRBV28 combines with J gene TRBJ2-7; 13 bases are shared with TRBD2. After removal of 4 bases from V and 5 bases from J, the junction contained 8 bases not matched to a gene. This CDR3 contains 16 residues. Germline V gene lookup returns CDR1 MDHEN and CDR2 SYDVKM. CDR3 DNA sequence: TGTGCCAGCAGTTCCCTCGGACTAGCGGGAGCCAACGAGCAGTACTTC. As protein: CASSSLGLAGANEQYF.

The count of this clone is one. The chain joins TRBV2 to TRBJ2-1; 10 bases align to TRBD2. V lost 3 bases and J lost 4; bases outside the gene matches: 3. This CDR3 is 15 amino acids long. CDR1 and CDR2 (germline): SNHLY, FYNNEI. The CDR3, as DNA: TGTGCCAGCAGTGAGAGCGGGAGGGTTTACAATGAGCAGTTCTTC. Protein sequence: CASSESGRVYNEQFF.

The chain links TRBV7-2 to TRBJ2-3, with TRBD2 identical over 9 bases. The CDR3 has 16 amino acids. Germline lookup yields CDR1 SGHTA and CDR2 FQGNSA. The V segment lost 1 base and the J segment 2 bases; nucleotides outside the gene matches: 4. The CDR3 DNA reads as TGTGCCAGCAGCTTAGAGCTAGCGGGGCACACAGATACGCAGTATTTT. Its protein product is CASSLELAGHTDTQYF. The entire variable domain, with the rest obtained from reference TRBV7-2 and TRBJ2-3, is as follows: GAGVSQSPSNKVTEKGKDVELRCDPISGHTALYWYRQSLGQGLEFLIYFQGNSAPDKSGLPSDRFSAERTGGSVSTLTIQRTQQEDSAVYLCASSLELAGHTDTQYFGPGTRLTVL.

The V call is TRBV9, the J call TRBJ2-1; tentative D call: TRBD2 (6 bases). V gave up 0 bases and J gave up 5 bases, with 18 bases separating them. CDR3 size: 17 residues. Germline CDR1 is SGDLS and CDR2 is YYNGEE. In DNA form, the CDR3 reads TGTGCCAGCAGCGTAGGAATGAGAGCGGAGGGTGACAATGAGCAGTTCTTC. This gives the protein CASSVGMRAEGDNEQFF. Filled out from reference TRBV9 and TRBJ2-1, the complete variable domain reads DSGVTQTPKHLITATGQRVTLRCSPRSGDLSVYWYQQSLDQGLQFLIQYYNGEERAKGNILERFSAQQFPDLHSELNLSSLELGDSALYFCASSVGMRAEGDNEQFFGPGTRLTVL.

The chain has TRBV6-1 and TRBJ2-1; 9 bases agree with TRBD2. Germline V CDR1 and CDR2: MNHNS, SASEGT. Trimming cost V 2 bases and J 7 bases; bases outside gene matches: 6. The CDR3 is 15 amino acids. The CDR3 loop reads CASSETGTSRNEQFF. CDR3 nucleotide sequence: TGTGCCAGCAGTGAAACCGGGACTAGCAGGAATGAGCAGTTCTTC.

The chain carries TRBV7-2 and TRBJ2-5; 11 bases align to TRBD2. This CDR3 has 15 amino acids. Germline CDR1 is SGHTA and CDR2 is FQGNSA. V was pared by 3 bases and J by 4 bases, with 4 bases of the junction left unmatched. The CDR3 DNA sequence: TGTGCCAGCAGCTTGGCCGGACTAGCGGGAGAGACCCAGTACTTC. Translated: CASSLAGLAGETQYF.

This clone was seen only once. The chain couples TRBV28 to TRBJ2-5, with 11 nucleotides matching TRBD2. The CDR3 consists of 15 residues. Germline CDR1 reads MDHEN; CDR2 reads SYDVKM. Trimming cost V 3 bases and J 4 bases; bases outside gene matches: 4. The CDR3 bases are TGTGCCAGCAGTTTCCTAGGGACTAGCGGAGAGACCCAGTACTTC. This gives the protein CASSFLGTSGETQYF.

V is TRBV19 and J is TRBJ2-2; D might be TRBD2 (6 bases). The V end lost 5 bases, the J end lost 6 bases, and 13 bases lay between the germline ends. CDR3 length: 14 residues. The germline V gene has CDR1 LNHDA and CDR2 SQIVND (reference sequence). The CDR3, as DNA: TGTGCCAGTAGTTCGGGACTTCAAGCCGGGGAGCTGTTTTTT. Translating it yields CASSSGLQAGELFF.

The gene calls are TRBV5-5 and TRBJ2-3; D remains ambiguous. The CDR3 is 17 residues long. V shed 1 base and J shed 0 bases, with 15 bases lying between them. Germline V gene lookup returns CDR1 SGHKS and CDR2 YYEKEE (reference sequence). The CDR3 sequence: CASSLSLLFPSTDTQYF. CDR3 nucleotide sequence: TGTGCCAGCAGCTTGAGCTTACTGTTTCCTAGCACAGATACGCAGTATTTT.

Written as DNA, the CDR3 is TGTGCCTGGGCTTCGGGTAGCTCTGGAAACACCATATATTTT. Protein product: CAWASGSSGNTIYF. The V and J genes are TRBV30 and TRBJ1-3, with no clear D. Trimming pared 5 bases from V and 0 bases from J, leaving 11 bases between. Per the germline V gene, CDR1 is GTSNPN and CDR2 is SVGIG (reference sequence). The CDR3 is 14 amino acids.

The chain carries TRBV6-1 and TRBJ2-3; 8 bases agree with TRBD2. V shed 3 bases and J 0 bases; nucleotides not matched to a gene: 2. The CDR3 extends over 15 amino acids. Germline loops: CDR1 MNHNS, CDR2 SASEGT. Written as DNA, the CDR3 is TGTGCCAGCAGTGATTTAGCGGGAAGCACAGATACGCAGTATTTT. Translating it yields CASSDLAGSTDTQYF.

The CDR3 loop reads CATSRDQTNEKLFF. CDR3 sequence (DNA): TGTGCCACCAGCAGAGATCAAACTAATGAAAAACTGTTTTTT. V and J are TRBV15 and TRBJ1-4; D not resolved. This CDR3 spans 14 amino acids. V lost 0 bases and J 1 base, leaving 3 bases between the germline ends. CDR1 is LNHNV and CDR2 is YYDKDF in the germline V gene (reference sequence).

This clone came up a few times. The chain carries TRBV4-2 and TRBJ2-7, with D possibly being TRBD1 (5 bases). Germline V lookup: CDR1 LGHNA, CDR2 YNFKEQ. This CDR3 contains 13 residues. Trimming cost V 3 bases and J 3 bases, with 9 bases left between them. The CDR3 region is CASSHPDSYEQYF. The CDR3 DNA follows: TGTGCCAGCAGCCACCCAGACAGCTACGAGCAGTACTTC.

V is TRBV21-1 and J is TRBJ2-7; no DNA check was done on the table's D call, TRBD2. TRBV21-1 has pseudogene status. This CDR3 comprises 17 residues. The CDR3 region has the DNA TGTGCCAGCAGCAAATCTGCTAGCGGGGGGACCGACTACGAGCAGTACTTC. Amino acids: CASSKSASGGTDYEQYF.

This clone was seen once. The DNA of the CDR3 is TGTGCCAGCAGCGCAGCCGGAGGGAGGGAGGCAGATACGCAGTATTTT. Amino acid sequence: CASSAAGGREADTQYF. The chain combines TRBV9 with TRBJ2-3; 7 nucleotides agree with TRBD2. The CDR3 sequence is 16 residues long. Germline V CDR1 and CDR2: SGDLS, YYNGEE. Trimming removed 3 bases from V and 4 bases from J; junction bases left unmatched: 11.

This clone was found a few times. This chain joins TRBV28 and TRBJ1-4; tentatively, D is TRBD1 (5 bases). The CDR3 covers 12 residues. Trimming removed 7 bases at V and 10 bases at J, with 13 bases between. CDR1 is MDHEN, CDR2 SYDVKM, per germline. The CDR3 region is CASTPGGGKLFF. DNA of the CDR3: TGTGCCAGCACCCCGGGGGGAGGAAAACTGTTTTTT.

A few counts support this clone. This chain connects TRBV19 to TRBJ2-7, with 7 bases lining up with TRBD1. J gave up 5 bases and V 5 bases, and 9 bases lay outside the gene matches. Germline CDR1 and CDR2: LNHDA and SQIVND (reference sequence). This CDR3 is built from 14 residues. The CDR3 DNA reads TGTGCCAGTAGTTACGGGACAGCGAGCAACGAGCAGTACTTC. It is translated as CASSYGTASNEQYF.

The rearrangement joins TRBV11-2 to TRBJ2-7; D is ambiguous. V dropped 2 bases and J dropped 2 bases, with 7 bases sitting between them. The germline CDR1 and CDR2 sequences are SGHAT and FQNNGV. This CDR3 is built from 13 residues. The CDR3 coding sequence is TGTGCCAGCAGCTTAACTGCCGCCTACGAGCAGTACTTC. This translates into CASSLTAAYEQYF.

V is TRBV10-2 and J is TRBJ2-7; a possible D gene is TRBD2 (6 bases). The CDR3 has 15 residues. Per the germline V gene, CDR1 is WSHSY and CDR2 is SAAADI. Trimming shortened V by 6 bases and J by 3 bases, and 18 bases separated the two germline ends. CDR3 bases: TGCGCCAGCAGGGAGGCGGGAACCCGACTCTACGAGCAGTACTTC. Amino acids: CASREAGTRLYEQYF.